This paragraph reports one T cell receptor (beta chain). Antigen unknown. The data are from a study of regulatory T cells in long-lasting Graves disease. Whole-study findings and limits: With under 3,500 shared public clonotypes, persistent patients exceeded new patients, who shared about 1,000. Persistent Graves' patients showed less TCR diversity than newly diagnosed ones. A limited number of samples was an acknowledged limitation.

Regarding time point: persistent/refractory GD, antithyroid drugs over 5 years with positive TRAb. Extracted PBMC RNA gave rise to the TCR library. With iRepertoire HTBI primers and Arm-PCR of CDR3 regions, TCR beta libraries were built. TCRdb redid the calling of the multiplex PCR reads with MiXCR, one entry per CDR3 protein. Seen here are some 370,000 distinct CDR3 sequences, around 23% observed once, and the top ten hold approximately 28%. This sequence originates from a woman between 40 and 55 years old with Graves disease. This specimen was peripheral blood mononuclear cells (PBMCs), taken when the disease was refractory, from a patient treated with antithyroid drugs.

Written as DNA, the CDR3 is TGCGCCAGCCGAGCGGAGGGCGGTCAGCCCCAGCATTTT. This sequence encodes CASRAEGGQPQHF. The V and J genes are TRBV10-2 and TRBJ1-5; D unresolved. The germline gives CDR1 WSHSY, CDR2 SAAADI. The CDR3 extends over 13 amino acids. The germline V and J ends were trimmed by 8 bases and 6 bases, with 14 bases remaining between them.